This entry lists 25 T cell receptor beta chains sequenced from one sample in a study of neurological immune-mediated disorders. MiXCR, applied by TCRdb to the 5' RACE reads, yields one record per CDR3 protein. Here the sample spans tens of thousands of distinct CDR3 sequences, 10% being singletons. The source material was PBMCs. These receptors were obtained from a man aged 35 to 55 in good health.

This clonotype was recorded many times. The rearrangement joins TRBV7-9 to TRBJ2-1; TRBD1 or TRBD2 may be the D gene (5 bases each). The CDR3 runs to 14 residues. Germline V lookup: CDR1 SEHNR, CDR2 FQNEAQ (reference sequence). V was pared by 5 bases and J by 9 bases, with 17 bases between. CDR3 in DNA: TGTGCCAGCAGCCTTCGAGGGGCTGGCAGTGAGCAGTTCTTC. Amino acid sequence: CASSLRGAGSEQFF.

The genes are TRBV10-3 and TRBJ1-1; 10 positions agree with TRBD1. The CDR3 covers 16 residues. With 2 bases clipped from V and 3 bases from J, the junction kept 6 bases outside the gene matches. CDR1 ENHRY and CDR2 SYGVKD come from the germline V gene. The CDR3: CAISETPGTGDTEAFF. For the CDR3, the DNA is TGTGCCATCAGTGAGACCCCCGGGACAGGGGACACTGAAGCTTTCTTT.

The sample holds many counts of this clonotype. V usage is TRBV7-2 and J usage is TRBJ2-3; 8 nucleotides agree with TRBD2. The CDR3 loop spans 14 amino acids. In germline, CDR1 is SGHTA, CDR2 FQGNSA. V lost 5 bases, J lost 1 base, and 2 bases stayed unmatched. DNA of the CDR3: TGTGCCAGCAGCCGGGGGGGGCGCACAGATACGCAGTATTTT. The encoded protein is CASSRGGRTDTQYF.

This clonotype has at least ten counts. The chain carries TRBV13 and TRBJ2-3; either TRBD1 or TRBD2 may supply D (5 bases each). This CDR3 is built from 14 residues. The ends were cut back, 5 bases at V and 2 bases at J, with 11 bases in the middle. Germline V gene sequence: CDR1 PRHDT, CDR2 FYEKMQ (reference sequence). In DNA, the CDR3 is TGTGCCAGCAGCGGGACGCCTTTCACAGATACGCAGTATTTT. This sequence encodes CASSGTPFTDTQYF. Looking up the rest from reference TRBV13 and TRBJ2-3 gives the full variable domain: AAGVIQSPRHLIKEKRETATLKCYPIPRHDTVYWYQQGPGQDPQFLISFYEKMQSDKGSIPDRFSAQQFSDYHSELNMSSLELGDSALYFCASSGTPFTDTQYFGPGTRLTVL.

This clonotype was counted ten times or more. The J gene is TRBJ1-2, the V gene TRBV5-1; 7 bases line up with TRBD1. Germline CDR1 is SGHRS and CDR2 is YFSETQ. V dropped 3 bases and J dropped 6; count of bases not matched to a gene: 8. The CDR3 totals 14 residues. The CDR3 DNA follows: TGCGCCAGCAGCTGGGGACAGAATGGAAATGGCTACACCTTC. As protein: CASSWGQNGNGYTF.

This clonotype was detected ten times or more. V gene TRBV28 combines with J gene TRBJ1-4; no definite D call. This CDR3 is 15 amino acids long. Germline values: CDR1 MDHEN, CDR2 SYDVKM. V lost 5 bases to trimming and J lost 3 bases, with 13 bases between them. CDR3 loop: CASSPTGSANEKLFF. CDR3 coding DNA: TGTGCCAGCAGTCCCACGGGGAGCGCTAATGAAAAACTGTTTTTT.

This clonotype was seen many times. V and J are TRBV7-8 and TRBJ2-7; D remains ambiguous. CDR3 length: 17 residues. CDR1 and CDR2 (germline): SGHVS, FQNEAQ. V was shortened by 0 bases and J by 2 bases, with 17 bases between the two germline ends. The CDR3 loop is CASSLATIGERAYEQYF. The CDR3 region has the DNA TGTGCCAGCAGCTTAGCAACAATTGGAGAGAGAGCCTACGAGCAGTACTTC.

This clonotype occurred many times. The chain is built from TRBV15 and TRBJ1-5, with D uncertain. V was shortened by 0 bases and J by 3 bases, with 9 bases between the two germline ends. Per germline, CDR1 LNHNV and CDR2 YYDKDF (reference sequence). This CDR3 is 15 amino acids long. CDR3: CATSRDLDPNQPQHF. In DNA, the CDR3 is TGTGCCACCAGCAGAGATCTGGACCCCAATCAGCCCCAGCATTTT.

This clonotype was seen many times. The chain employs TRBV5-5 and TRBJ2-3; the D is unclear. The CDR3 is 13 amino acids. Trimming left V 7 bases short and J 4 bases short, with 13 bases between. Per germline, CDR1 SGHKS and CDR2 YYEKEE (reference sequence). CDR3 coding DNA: TGTGCCAGCTCCGTCCAGTTAGCAGATACGCAGTATTTT. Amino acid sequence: CASSVQLADTQYF.

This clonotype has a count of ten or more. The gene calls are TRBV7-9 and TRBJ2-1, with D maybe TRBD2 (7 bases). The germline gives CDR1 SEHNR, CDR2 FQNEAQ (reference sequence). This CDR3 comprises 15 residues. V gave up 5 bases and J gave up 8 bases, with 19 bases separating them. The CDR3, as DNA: TGTGCCAGCAGCCCAGAGGGGGGGATACGGGATGAGCAGTTCTTC. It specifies CASSPEGGIRDEQFF.

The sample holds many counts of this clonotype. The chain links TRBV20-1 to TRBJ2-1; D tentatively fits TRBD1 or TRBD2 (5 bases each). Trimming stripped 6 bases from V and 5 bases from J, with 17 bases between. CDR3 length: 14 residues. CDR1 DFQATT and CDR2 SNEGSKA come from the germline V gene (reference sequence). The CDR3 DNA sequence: TGCAGTGCGGGGGACGAGATCCCAAACAATGAGCAGTTCTTC. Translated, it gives CSAGDEIPNNEQFF.

CDR3 in amino acids: CASSPGTALSYEQYF. Here the CDR3 DNA reads TGTGCCAGCAGCCCCGGGACAGCCCTCTCCTACGAGCAGTACTTC. This chain joins TRBV7-9 and TRBJ2-7; 7 bases line up with TRBD1. V dropped 5 bases and J dropped 0; count of bases not matched to a gene: 7. Looked up from germline, CDR1 is SEHNR and CDR2 is FQNEAQ (reference sequence). The CDR3 runs to 15 residues.

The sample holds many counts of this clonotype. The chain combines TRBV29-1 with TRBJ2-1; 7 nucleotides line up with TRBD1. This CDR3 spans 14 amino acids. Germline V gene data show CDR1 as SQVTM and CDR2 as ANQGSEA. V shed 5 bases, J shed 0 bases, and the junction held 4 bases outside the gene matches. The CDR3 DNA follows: TGCAGCGTTTCCGACAGGGTCTCCTACAATGAGCAGTTCTTC. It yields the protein CSVSDRVSYNEQFF.

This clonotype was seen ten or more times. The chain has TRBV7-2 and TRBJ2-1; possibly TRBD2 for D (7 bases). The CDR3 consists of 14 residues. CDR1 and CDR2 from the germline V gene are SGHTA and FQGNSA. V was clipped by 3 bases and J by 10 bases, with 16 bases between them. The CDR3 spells CASSFGGGAIEQFF. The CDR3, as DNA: TGTGCCAGCAGCTTCGGAGGGGGGGCCATCGAGCAGTTCTTC.

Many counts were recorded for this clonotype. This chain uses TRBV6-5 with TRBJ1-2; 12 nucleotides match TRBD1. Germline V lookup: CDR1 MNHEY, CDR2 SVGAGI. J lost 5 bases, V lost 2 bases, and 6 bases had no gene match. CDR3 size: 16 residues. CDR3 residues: CASSYRGQGAGYGYTF. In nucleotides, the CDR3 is TGTGCCAGCAGTTACCGGGGACAGGGGGCAGGTTATGGCTACACCTTC.

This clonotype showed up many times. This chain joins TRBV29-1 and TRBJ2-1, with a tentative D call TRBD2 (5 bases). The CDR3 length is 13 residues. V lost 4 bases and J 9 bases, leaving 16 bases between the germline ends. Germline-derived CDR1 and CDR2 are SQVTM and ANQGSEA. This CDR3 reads CSVGGKLASEQFF. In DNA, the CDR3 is TGCAGCGTTGGAGGGAAGCTAGCTAGTGAGCAGTTCTTC.

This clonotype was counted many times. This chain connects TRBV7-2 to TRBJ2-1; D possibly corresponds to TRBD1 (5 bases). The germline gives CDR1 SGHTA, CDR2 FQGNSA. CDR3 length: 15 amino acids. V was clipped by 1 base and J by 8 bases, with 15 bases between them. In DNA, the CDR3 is TGTGCCAGCAGCTTAGTAGGGGTATCGGGCGATGAGCAGTTCTTC. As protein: CASSLVGVSGDEQFF.

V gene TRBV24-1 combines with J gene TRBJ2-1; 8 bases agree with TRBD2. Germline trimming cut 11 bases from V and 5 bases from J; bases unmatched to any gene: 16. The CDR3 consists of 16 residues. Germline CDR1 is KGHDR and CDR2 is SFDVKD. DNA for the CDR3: TGTGCCATCAATGACCCGAGCGGGAGCAAGGACAATGAGCAGTTCTTC. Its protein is CAINDPSGSKDNEQFF.

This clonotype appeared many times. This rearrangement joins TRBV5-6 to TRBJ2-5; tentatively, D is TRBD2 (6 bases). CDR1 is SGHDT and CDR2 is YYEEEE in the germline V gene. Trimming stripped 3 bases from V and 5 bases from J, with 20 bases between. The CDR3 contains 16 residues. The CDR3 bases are TGTGCCAGCAGCTCTTGGAGGGACCGGCAGGAGGAGACCCAGTACTTC. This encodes CASSSWRDRQEETQYF.

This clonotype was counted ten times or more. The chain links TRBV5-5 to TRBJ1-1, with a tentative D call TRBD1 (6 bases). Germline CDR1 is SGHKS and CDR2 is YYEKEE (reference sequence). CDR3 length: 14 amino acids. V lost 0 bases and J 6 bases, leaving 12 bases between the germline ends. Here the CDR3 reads CASSLGTAASEAFF. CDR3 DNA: TGTGCCAGCAGCTTGGGGACAGCGGCCTCTGAAGCTTTCTTT.

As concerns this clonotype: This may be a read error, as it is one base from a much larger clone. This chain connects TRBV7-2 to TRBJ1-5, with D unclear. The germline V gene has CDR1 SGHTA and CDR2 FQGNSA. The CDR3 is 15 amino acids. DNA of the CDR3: TGTGCCAGCAGCTCCCGGGTCGATAGCAAACAGCCCCAGCATTTT. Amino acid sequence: CASSSRVDSKQPQHF.

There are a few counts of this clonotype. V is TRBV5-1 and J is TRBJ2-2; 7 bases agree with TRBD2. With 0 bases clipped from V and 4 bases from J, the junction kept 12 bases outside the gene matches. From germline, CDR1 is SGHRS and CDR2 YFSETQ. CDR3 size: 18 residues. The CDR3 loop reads CASSLAGRGGSPTGELFF. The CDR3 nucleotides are TGCGCCAGCAGCTTGGCCGGACGAGGCGGGAGTCCCACCGGGGAGCTGTTTTTT.

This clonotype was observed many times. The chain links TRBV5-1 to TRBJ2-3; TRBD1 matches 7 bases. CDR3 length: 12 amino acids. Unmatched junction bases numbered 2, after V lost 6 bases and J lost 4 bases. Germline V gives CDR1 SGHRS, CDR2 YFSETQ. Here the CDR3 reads CASNDRADTQYF. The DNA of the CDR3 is TGCGCCAGCAACGACAGGGCAGATACGCAGTATTTT.

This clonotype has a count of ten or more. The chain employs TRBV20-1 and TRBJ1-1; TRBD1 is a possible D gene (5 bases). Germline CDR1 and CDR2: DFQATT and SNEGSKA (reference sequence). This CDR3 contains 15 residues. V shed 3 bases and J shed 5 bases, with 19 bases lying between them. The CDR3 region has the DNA TGCAGTGCTAGTCTTTGGGGGGGTTTAGATACTGAAGCTTTCTTT. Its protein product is CSASLWGGLDTEAFF.

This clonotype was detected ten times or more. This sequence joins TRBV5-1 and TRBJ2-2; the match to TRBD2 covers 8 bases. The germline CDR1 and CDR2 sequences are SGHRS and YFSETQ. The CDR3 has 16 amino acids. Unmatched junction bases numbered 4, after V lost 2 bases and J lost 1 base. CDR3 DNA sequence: TGCGCCAGCAGCTTCGGGACTAGTCGGAACACCGGGGAGCTGTTTTTT. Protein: CASSFGTSRNTGELFF.